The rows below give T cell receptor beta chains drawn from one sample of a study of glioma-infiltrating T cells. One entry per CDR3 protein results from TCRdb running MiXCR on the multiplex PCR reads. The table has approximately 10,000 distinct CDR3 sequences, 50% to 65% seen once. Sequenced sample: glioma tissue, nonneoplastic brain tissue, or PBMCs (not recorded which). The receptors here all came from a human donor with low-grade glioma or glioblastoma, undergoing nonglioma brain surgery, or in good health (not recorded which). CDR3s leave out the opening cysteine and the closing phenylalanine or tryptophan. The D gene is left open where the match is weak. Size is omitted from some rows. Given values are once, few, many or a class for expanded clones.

CDR3aa: ASSDQSGDNEQF
v_gene: TRBV4-1
j_gene: TRBJ2-1
d_gene: -
abundance: -

CDR3aa: SVAEGGLAGYNEQF
v_gene: TRBV29-1
j_gene: TRBJ2-1
d_gene: TRBD2
abundance: many

CDR3aa: GSSTNTGVVTEAF
v_gene: TRBV9
j_gene: TRBJ1-1
d_gene: TRBD1
abundance: -

CDR3aa: ASSLLGEPVYEKY
v_gene: TRBV28
j_gene: TRBJ2-7
d_gene: -
abundance: -

CDR3aa: ATALADGEGELF
v_gene: TRBV6-4
j_gene: TRBJ2-2
d_gene: -
abundance: medium-sized

CDR3aa: SASGENKAF
v_gene: TRBV20-1
j_gene: TRBJ1-1
d_gene: -
abundance: -

CDR3aa: ASSLSPGLGALSYEQY
v_gene: TRBV28
j_gene: TRBJ2-7
d_gene: TRBD2
abundance: many

CDR3aa: SSSYLRQDLMNTDAF
v_gene: TRBV7-9
j_gene: TRBJ1-1
d_gene: -
abundance: once

CDR3aa: SAHYMWGAGTEAF
v_gene: TRBV20-1
j_gene: TRBJ1-1
d_gene: -
abundance: -

CDR3aa: ASHSGGGEQL
v_gene: TRBV2
j_gene: TRBJ2-1
d_gene: -
abundance: -

CDR3aa: ARSLRDHGQPQH
v_gene: TRBV12-3/TRBV12-4
j_gene: TRBJ1-5
d_gene: -
abundance: -

CDR3aa: ASGVRYNEQF
v_gene: TRBV9
j_gene: TRBJ2-1
d_gene: -
abundance: many

CDR3aa: ASSETGGTQY
v_gene: TRBV18
j_gene: TRBJ2-3
d_gene: -
abundance: -

CDR3aa: ASSPYGQGYAQARPKH
v_gene: TRBV19
j_gene: TRBJ1-5
d_gene: -
abundance: -

CDR3aa: ASSPLAGETQY
v_gene: TRBV4-2
j_gene: TRBJ2-5
d_gene: TRBD2
abundance: -

CDR3aa: ASSYPGTDTQY
v_gene: TRBV6-5
j_gene: TRBJ2-3
d_gene: -
abundance: -

CDR3aa: ASSHPRGPNEQY
v_gene: TRBV4-1
j_gene: TRBJ2-7
d_gene: -
abundance: many

CDR3aa: ASRAPRAGGYEQY
v_gene: TRBV6-1
j_gene: TRBJ2-7
d_gene: TRBD1
abundance: -

CDR3aa: ASKGGTSYEQY
v_gene: TRBV11-2
j_gene: TRBJ2-7
d_gene: -
abundance: many

CDR3aa: AISRGSGSTDTQY
v_gene: TRBV12-3/TRBV12-4
j_gene: TRBJ2-3
d_gene: -
abundance: -

CDR3aa: AIRDRNTEAF
v_gene: TRBV19
j_gene: TRBJ1-1
d_gene: TRBD1
abundance: -

CDR3aa: ASSLGEEQY
v_gene: TRBV12-3/TRBV12-4
j_gene: TRBJ2-7
d_gene: -
abundance: -

CDR3aa: ASSPTWGRITEAF
v_gene: TRBV7-9
j_gene: TRBJ1-1
d_gene: -
abundance: medium-sized

CDR3aa: ASSFHYGLAKNIQY
v_gene: TRBV19
j_gene: TRBJ2-4
d_gene: -
abundance: -

CDR3aa: SARAGSGEVTEAF
v_gene: TRBV20-1
j_gene: TRBJ1-1
d_gene: -
abundance: medium-sized

CDR3aa: ASSRGNQPH
v_gene: TRBV2
j_gene: TRBJ1-5
d_gene: -
abundance: -

CDR3aa: SAHRHGLGEQY
v_gene: TRBV20-1
j_gene: TRBJ2-7
d_gene: -
abundance: -

CDR3aa: ASSEGGGGYGYT
v_gene: TRBV25-1
j_gene: TRBJ1-2
d_gene: -
abundance: medium-sized

CDR3aa: ASSFLGSGNTIY
v_gene: TRBV7-9
j_gene: TRBJ1-3
d_gene: -
abundance: -

CDR3aa: ASSLRTSGDTQY
v_gene: TRBV19
j_gene: TRBJ2-3
d_gene: TRBD2
abundance: many

CDR3aa: ASSLSWCSYNEQS
v_gene: TRBV28
j_gene: TRBJ2-1
d_gene: -
abundance: -

CDR3aa: ASSEYTGDYVYT
v_gene: TRBV2
j_gene: TRBJ1-2
d_gene: -
abundance: -

CDR3aa: AIGGQVARHPQH
v_gene: TRBV10-3
j_gene: TRBJ1-5
d_gene: TRBD1
abundance: -

CDR3aa: ASSLPRLAAYNEQS
v_gene: TRBV5-4
j_gene: TRBJ2-1
d_gene: TRBD2
abundance: -

CDR3aa: ASTADNHPQH
v_gene: TRBV12-3/TRBV12-4
j_gene: TRBJ1-5
d_gene: -
abundance: -

CDR3aa: SATRTGISGNTIY
v_gene: TRBV20-1
j_gene: TRBJ1-3
d_gene: -
abundance: medium-sized

CDR3aa: ASSSLAATEAF
v_gene: TRBV7-9
j_gene: TRBJ1-1
d_gene: -
abundance: -

CDR3aa: ASSPGQVFSDTQY
v_gene: TRBV4-3
j_gene: TRBJ2-3
d_gene: -
abundance: many

CDR3aa: ASRDRVTYNEQY
v_gene: TRBV7-9
j_gene: -
d_gene: TRBD1
abundance: -

CDR3aa: ASSLVLPYGYT
v_gene: TRBV7-2
j_gene: TRBJ1-2
d_gene: -
abundance: -

CDR3aa: ASSQVAGVADTYY
v_gene: TRBV3-1
j_gene: TRBJ2-3
d_gene: TRBD2
abundance: once

CDR3aa: ATSDLRQGNEQC
v_gene: TRBV24-1
j_gene: TRBJ2-1
d_gene: -
abundance: -

CDR3aa: ASWTWGRGGSYNEQF
v_gene: TRBV27
j_gene: TRBJ2-1
d_gene: -
abundance: -

CDR3aa: ASSPGLNSYEQY
v_gene: TRBV5-1
j_gene: TRBJ2-7
d_gene: TRBD2
abundance: medium-sized

CDR3aa: ARSFKRTSANTGELS
v_gene: TRBV28
j_gene: TRBJ2-2
d_gene: TRBD2
abundance: -